A selection of T cell receptor beta chains follows, all from one sample in a study of shared clonotypes between healthy human individuals. Some clones are missing from TCRdb's copy, which holds only in-frame ones; the method was immunoSEQ multiplex PCR. This table holds some 580,000 clones, roughly 98% found once. The specimen sequenced was naive CD8+ T cells sorted from blood. The receptors shown here come from a man younger than 40 in good health. Both conserved end residues are part of each CDR3. A D gene is named only where the DNA matches it firmly. Only some rows state a clone size, as once, few, many or a class for expanded clones.

TRBV7-9	TRBD2	TRBJ2-7	NA	TGTGCCAGCAGCCCTAAGAGGACTAGCGGGAGAGGGGGAGACGAGCAGTACTTC	CASSPKRTSGRGGDEQYF
TRBV15	NA	TRBJ2-2	NA	TGTGCCACCAGACCATACGGGACAACGAACACCGGGGAGCTGTTTTTT	CATRPYGTTNTGELFF
TRBV7-6	NA	TRBJ1-2	NA	TGTGCCAGCAGCTTAGTTCCTGGGGATTGGGGCTACACCTTC	CASSLVPGDWGYTF
TRBV5-1	NA	TRBJ1-2	NA	TGCGCCAGCAGCTTGGCCCCCCAGGGCAAAGACACCTTC	CASSLAPQGKDTF
TRBV27	NA	TRBJ2-1	NA	TGTGCCAGCAGTTTATATCCAGGGAGAGTGGTCGATGAGCAGTTCTTC	CASSLYPGRVVDEQFF
TRBV9	NA	TRBJ2-7	NA	TGTGCCAGCAGCCTCTCCGGCTCCTACGAGCAGTACTTC	CASSLSGSYEQYF
TRBV11-3	NA	TRBJ2-3	NA	TGTGCCAGCAGCCCTTTTGGGGGTATCACAGATACGCAGTATTTT	CASSPFGGITDTQYF
TRBV2	TRBD2	TRBJ2-3	NA	TGTGCCACATACGGACTAGCGGATTCAGATACGCAGTATTTT	CATYGLADSDTQYF
TRBV7-2	NA	TRBJ2-7	NA	TGTGCCAGCAGCTTAGATGAGGGCTTCTACGAGCAGTACTTC	CASSLDEGFYEQYF
TRBV2	NA	TRBJ1-5	NA	TGTGCCAGCAGGGGGAAAAGCAATCAGCCCCAGCATTTT	CASRGKSNQPQHF
TRBV15	TRBD1	TRBJ1-1	once	TGTGCCACCGCAGGGGGAATGGGGACTGAAGCTTTCTTT	CATAGGMGTEAFF
TRBV7-9	NA	TRBJ2-2	NA	TGTGCCAGCAGCTTGCCTAACGGGCCAAACACCGGGGAGCTGTTTTTT	CASSLPNGPNTGELFF
TRBV6-5	TRBD1	TRBJ1-1	once	TGTGCCAGCAGTTACGGGACAGGGGGTACTGAAGCTTTCTTT	CASSYGTGGTEAFF
TRBV7-9	NA	TRBJ2-1	NA	TGTGCCAGCAGCTTAGTGTTAGGGGTTAGGAAAAATGAGCAGTTCTTC	CASSLVLGVRKNEQFF
TRBV28	NA	TRBJ2-3	once	TGTGCCAGCAGTTACGGGAATACAGATACGCAGTATTTT	CASSYGNTDTQYF
TRBV13	NA	TRBJ2-7	NA	TGTGCCAGCAGCCCCTCCATTACGGACGGCGAGCAGTACTTC	CASSPSITDGEQYF
TRBV10-3	TRBD2	TRBJ2-7	NA	TGTGCCATCAACCCGGGACTAGCGGGTACCTACGAGCAGTACTTC	CAINPGLAGTYEQYF
TRBV5-6	NA	TRBJ1-2	once	TGTGCCAGCACTCTTGGACCAGGGGATGGCTACACCTTC	CASTLGPGDGYTF
TRBV7-9	NA	TRBJ2-1	NA	TGTGCTGCCCGTGGCGTAGATGAGCAGTTCTTC	CAARGVDEQFF
TRBV29-1	NA	TRBJ1-1	NA	TGCAGCGTCCACAGCGGGGCTGAAGCTTTCTTT	CSVHSGAEAFF
TRBV10-3	TRBD1	TRBJ1-1	NA	TGTGCCATCAGCGGACAGGGAAGAACTGAAGCTTTCTTT	CAISGQGRTEAFF
TRBV27	NA	TRBJ2-7	NA	TGTGCCAGCAGTTTAGTCGGATGGACCCCACGCTCCTACGAGCAGTACTTC	CASSLVGWTPRSYEQYF
TRBV29-1	TRBD2	TRBJ2-3	NA	TGCAGCGTTGAAGACCCCGGACTAGCGAGCACAGATACGCAGTATTTT	CSVEDPGLASTDTQYF
TRBV6-5	NA	TRBJ2-1	once	TGTGCCAGCAGTTACAACTCCCCGGGAGAGCAGTTCTTC	CASSYNSPGEQFF
TRBV19	NA	TRBJ1-1	NA	TGTGCCAGTAGTATAGGTACAGTAGGCAACACTGAAGCTTTCTTT	CASSIGTVGNTEAFF
TRBV6-1	NA	TRBJ2-6	NA	TGTGCCAGCAGCAGTCTCAACGTCCTGACTTTC	CASSSLNVLTF
TRBV28	NA	TRBJ2-7	NA	TGTGCCAGCAGTTTCGACGGCCACGAGCAGTACTTC	CASSFDGHEQYF
TRBV6-1	TRBD2	TRBJ2-1	NA	TGTGCCAGCAGTGTGGTGGAGACTAGCGGCCACAATGAGCAGTTCTTC	CASSVVETSGHNEQFF
TRBV7-9	NA	TRBJ2-5	once	TGTGCCAGTCAAGCAGCTTCGGACAGCCAAGAGACCCAGTACTTC	CASQAASDSQETQYF
TRBV7-2	TRBD2	TRBJ2-7	NA	TGTGCCAGCAGCTTACTGGTGGGGTTAGCGGGAGGGCGCGAGCAGTACTTC	CASSLLVGLAGGREQYF
TRBV10-2	NA	TRBJ2-7	NA	TGCGCCAGCAGGGACATTCGTTACGAGCAGTACTTC	CASRDIRYEQYF
TRBV28	TRBD1	TRBJ1-4	NA	TGTGCCACCCAAGGGGGCAGCAGGGAAAAACTGTTTTTT	CATQGGSREKLFF
TRBV10-3	NA	TRBJ2-6	NA	TGTGCCATCAGACTACAGGGCCCTGGGGCCAACGTCCTGACTTTC	CAIRLQGPGANVLTF
TRBV7-2	NA	TRBJ1-1	NA	TGTGCCAGCAGCCGGCTGGGGAACACTGAAGCTTTCTTT	CASSRLGNTEAFF
TRBV10-1	NA	TRBJ2-7	NA	TGCGCCAGCAGTGCCAAGGGAAGCTCCTACGAGCAGTACTTC	CASSAKGSSYEQYF
TRBV14	NA	TRBJ2-7	NA	TGTGCCAGCAGCCAAAAGGGTATTTCCTACGAGCAGTACTTC	CASSQKGISYEQYF
TRBV7-2	NA	TRBJ2-1	NA	TGTGCCAGCAGCTTAGAAGTTCCCTACAATGAGCAGTTCTTC	CASSLEVPYNEQFF
TRBV6-5	NA	TRBJ2-1	NA	TGTGCCAGCAGTTCCTCTGGCTACAATGAGCAGTTCTTC	CASSSSGYNEQFF
TRBV10-1	NA	TRBJ2-3	NA	TGCGCCAGCAGTGAGTCGAGCACAGATACGCAGTATTTT	CASSESSTDTQYF
TRBV29-1	NA	TRBJ2-3	NA	TGCAGCGTTGAAGCAGATACGCAGTATTTT	CSVEADTQYF
TRBV7-8	NA	TRBJ1-1	NA	TGTGCCAGCAGCTTATATCAGGCTTTGGGCACTGAAGCTTTCTTT	CASSLYQALGTEAFF
TRBV6-1	NA	TRBJ2-7	NA	TGTGCCAGCAGTGAGGCTCCTCTAACCCGAAGACAGGAGATCAACTACGAGCAGTACTTC	CASSEAPLTRRQEINYEQYF
TRBV10-3	TRBD2	TRBJ2-3	NA	TGTGCCATCGGTGCTAGCGGGAGGGTTGATACGCAGTATTTT	CAIGASGRVDTQYF
TRBV27	NA	TRBJ2-1	NA	TGTGCCAGCAGTTTAACTAGCCGCGAGCAGTTCTTC	CASSLTSREQFF
TRBV27	TRBD2	TRBJ2-7	NA	TGTGCCAGCAGTTCTTATAGCGGGAGGAACGAGCAGTACTTC	CASSSYSGRNEQYF
TRBV6-1	NA	TRBJ1-4	NA	TGTGCCAGCGGGGAGTGGTGGGGTAATGAAAAACTGTTTTTT	CASGEWWGNEKLFF
TRBV11-2	NA	TRBJ2-3	NA	TGTGCCAGCAGCTTACCCCACGGGGGCACAGATACGCAGTATTTT	CASSLPHGGTDTQYF
TRBV7-6	TRBD1	TRBJ2-7	NA	TGTGCCAGCAGCTTAGAAAGGGACAGAAATTCCTACGAGCAGTACTTC	CASSLERDRNSYEQYF
TRBV7-8	NA	TRBJ1-2	NA	TGTGCCAGCAGCTTAGGCGGGGGCGGCTACACCTTC	CASSLGGGGYTF
TRBV5-6	NA	TRBJ2-2	NA	TGTGCCAGCAGCTTAAGGAGGTCCGGGGAGCTGTTTTTT	CASSLRRSGELFF
TRBV23-1	NA	TRBJ2-7	NA	TGCGCCAGCAGCTGTCCCGGGGGCATTAGCTCCTACGAGCAGTACTTC	CASSCPGGISSYEQYF
TRBV5-6	TRBD1	TRBJ2-1	NA	TGTGCCAGCAGCTACACCGGGACAGGGATCAATGAGCAGTTCTTC	CASSYTGTGINEQFF